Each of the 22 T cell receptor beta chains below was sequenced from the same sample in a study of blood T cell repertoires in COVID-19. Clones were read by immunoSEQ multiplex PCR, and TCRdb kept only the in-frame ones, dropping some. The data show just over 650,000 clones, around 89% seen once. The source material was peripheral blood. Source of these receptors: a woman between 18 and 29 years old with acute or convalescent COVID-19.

CDR3 nucleotides: TGTGCCAGCAGTAGGGACAGGGGGACTGAAGCTTTCTTT. Residues: CASSRDRGTEAFF. The V call is TRBV27, the J call TRBJ1-1, with 11 bases lining up with TRBD1. This CDR3 region has 13 residues. V was pared by 5 bases and J by 5 bases, with 1 base of the junction left unmatched. The germline V gene encodes CDR1 MNHEY and CDR2 SMNVEV (reference sequence).

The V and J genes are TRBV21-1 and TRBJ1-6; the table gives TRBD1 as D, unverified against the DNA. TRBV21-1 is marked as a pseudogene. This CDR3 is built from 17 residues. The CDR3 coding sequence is TGTGCCAGCAGCAAAGCCCCAGGGGCCTCCGGTGAATCACCCCTCCACTTT. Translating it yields CASSKAPGASGESPLHF.

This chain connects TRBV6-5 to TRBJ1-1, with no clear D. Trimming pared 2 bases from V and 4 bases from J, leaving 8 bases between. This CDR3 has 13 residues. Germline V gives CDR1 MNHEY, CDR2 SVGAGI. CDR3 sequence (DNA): TGTGCCAGCAGTTACAACTTGGTCACTGAAGCTTTCTTT. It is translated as CASSYNLVTEAFF.

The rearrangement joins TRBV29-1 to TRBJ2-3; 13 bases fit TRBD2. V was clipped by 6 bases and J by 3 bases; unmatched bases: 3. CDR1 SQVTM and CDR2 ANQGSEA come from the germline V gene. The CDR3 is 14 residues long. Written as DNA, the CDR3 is TGCAGCGTGCAGACTAGCGGGGGGACAGATACGCAGTATTTT. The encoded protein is CSVQTSGGTDTQYF.

This chain's CDR3 is CASSQDWEPSTDTQYF. DNA of the CDR3: TGCGCCAGCAGCCAAGATTGGGAGCCGAGCACAGATACGCAGTATTTT. The chain carries TRBV4-3 and TRBJ2-3; D is perhaps TRBD2 (5 bases). The germline V gene has CDR1 LGHNA and CDR2 YSLEER. The CDR3 runs 16 residues. Trimming stripped 0 bases from V and 0 bases from J, with 10 bases between.

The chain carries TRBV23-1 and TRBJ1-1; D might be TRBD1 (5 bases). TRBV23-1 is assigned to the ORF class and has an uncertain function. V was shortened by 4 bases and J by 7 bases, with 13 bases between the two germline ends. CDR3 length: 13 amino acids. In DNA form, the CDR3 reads TGCGCCAGCAGTCTTACAGGACCCGATGAAGCTTTCTTT. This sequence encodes CASSLTGPDEAFF.

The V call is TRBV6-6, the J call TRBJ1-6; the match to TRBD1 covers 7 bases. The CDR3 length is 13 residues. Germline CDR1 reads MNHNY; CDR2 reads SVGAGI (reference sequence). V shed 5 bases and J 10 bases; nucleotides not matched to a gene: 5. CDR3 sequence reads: CASSDNRGSPLHF. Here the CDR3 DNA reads TGTGCCAGCAGTGACAACAGGGGATCACCCCTCCACTTT.

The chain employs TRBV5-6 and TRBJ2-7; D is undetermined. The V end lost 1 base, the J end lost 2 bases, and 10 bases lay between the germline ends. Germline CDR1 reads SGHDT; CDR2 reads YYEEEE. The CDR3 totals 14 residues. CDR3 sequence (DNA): TGTGCCAGCAGCTTGCTAGACCAAACCTACGAGCAGTACTTC. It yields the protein CASSLLDQTYEQYF.

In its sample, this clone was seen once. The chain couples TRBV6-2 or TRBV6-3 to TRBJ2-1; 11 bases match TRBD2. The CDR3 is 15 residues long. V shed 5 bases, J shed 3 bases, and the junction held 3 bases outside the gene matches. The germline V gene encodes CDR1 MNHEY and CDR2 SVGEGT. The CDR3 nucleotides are TGTGCCAGCAGTGCTACTAGCGGGGGCTACAATGAGCAGTTCTTC. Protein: CASSATSGGYNEQFF.

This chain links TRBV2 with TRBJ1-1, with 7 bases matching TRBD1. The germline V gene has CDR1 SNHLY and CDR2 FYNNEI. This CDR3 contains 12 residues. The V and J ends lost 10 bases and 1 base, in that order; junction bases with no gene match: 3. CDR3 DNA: TGTGCCACAGGGACAGCGAACACTGAAGCTTTCTTT. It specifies CATGTANTEAFF.

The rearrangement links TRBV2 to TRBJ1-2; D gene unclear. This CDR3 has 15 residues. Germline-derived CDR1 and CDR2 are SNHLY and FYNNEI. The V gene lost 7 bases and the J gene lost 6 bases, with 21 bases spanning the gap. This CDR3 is CASTTNGGSVDGYTF. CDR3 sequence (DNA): TGTGCCAGCACTACAAACGGCGGCAGCGTTGATGGCTACACCTTC.

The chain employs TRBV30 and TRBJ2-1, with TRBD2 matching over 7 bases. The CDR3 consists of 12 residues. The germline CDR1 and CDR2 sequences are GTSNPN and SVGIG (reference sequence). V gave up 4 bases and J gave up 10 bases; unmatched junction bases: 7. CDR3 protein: CAWTPTGGEQFF. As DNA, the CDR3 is TGTGCCTGGACCCCTACGGGGGGAGAGCAGTTCTTC.

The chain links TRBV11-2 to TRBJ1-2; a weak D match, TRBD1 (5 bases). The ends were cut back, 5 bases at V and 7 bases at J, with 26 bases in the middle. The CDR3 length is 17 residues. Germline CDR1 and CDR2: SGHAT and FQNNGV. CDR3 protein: CASSTPRRGPWKSGYTF. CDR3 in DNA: TGTGCCAGCAGCACCCCCCGGAGGGGACCCTGGAAGAGTGGCTACACCTTC.

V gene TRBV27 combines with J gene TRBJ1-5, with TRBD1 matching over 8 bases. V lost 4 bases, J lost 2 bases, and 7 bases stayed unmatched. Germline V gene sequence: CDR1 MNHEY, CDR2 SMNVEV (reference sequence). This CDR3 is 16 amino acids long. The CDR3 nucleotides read TGTGCCAGCAGTTCCCAGACAGGGGTTGGCAATCAGCCCCAGCATTTT. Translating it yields CASSSQTGVGNQPQHF.

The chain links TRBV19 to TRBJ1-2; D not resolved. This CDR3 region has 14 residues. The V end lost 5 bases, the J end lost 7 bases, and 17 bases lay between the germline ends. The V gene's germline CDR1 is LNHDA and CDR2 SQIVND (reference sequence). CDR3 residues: CASSPPPGWVGYTF. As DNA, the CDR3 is TGTGCCAGTAGTCCTCCCCCGGGTTGGGTTGGCTACACCTTC.

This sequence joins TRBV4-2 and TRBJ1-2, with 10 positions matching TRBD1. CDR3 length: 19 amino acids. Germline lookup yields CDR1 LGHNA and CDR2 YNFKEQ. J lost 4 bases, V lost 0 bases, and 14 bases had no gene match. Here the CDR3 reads CASSQDQGQGISQIYGYTF. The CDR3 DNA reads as TGTGCCAGCAGCCAAGATCAGGGACAGGGGATTAGCCAGATCTATGGCTACACCTTC.

The CDR3 DNA is TGTGCCAGTAGTATGGCCAACGATCGTGAAGCTTTCTTT. Its translation: CASSMANDREAFF. The gene calls are TRBV19 and TRBJ1-1; D is unclear. Germline assignment: CDR1 LNHDA and CDR2 SQIVND (reference sequence). V dropped 3 bases and J dropped 7 bases, with 12 bases sitting between them. This CDR3 comprises 13 residues.

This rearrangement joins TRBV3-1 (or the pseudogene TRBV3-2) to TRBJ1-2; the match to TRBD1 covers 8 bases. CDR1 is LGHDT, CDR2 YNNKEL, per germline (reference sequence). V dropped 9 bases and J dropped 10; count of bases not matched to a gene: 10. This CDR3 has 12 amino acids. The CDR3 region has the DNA TGTGCCAGTTACGACAGGGGACAGGACTACACCTTC. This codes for CASYDRGQDYTF.

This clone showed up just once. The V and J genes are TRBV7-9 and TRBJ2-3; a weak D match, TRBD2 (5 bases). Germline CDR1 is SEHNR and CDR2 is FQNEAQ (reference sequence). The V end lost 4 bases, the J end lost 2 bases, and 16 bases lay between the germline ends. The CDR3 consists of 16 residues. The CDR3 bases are TGTGCCAGCAGCTCCTCCCGGGGAACTCTCACAGATACGCAGTATTTT. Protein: CASSSSRGTLTDTQYF.

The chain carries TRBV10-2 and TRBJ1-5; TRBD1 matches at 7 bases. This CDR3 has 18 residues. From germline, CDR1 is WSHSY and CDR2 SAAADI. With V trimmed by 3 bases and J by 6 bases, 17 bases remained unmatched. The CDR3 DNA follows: TGCGCCAGCAGTGAAGGGAAGTTTGCCTCGACAGGGTTTCAGCCCCAGCATTTT. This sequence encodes CASSEGKFASTGFQPQHF.

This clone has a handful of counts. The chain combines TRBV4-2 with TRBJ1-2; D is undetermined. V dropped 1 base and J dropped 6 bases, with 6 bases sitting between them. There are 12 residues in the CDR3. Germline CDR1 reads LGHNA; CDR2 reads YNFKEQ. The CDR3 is CASSQVADGYTF. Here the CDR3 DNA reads TGTGCCAGCAGCCAAGTGGCGGATGGCTACACCTTC.

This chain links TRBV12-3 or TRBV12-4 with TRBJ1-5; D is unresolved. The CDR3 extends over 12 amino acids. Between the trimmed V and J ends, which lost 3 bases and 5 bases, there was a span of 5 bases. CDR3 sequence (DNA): TGTGCCAGCAGTTTTAATGATCAGCCCCAGCATTTT. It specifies CASSFNDQPQHF.